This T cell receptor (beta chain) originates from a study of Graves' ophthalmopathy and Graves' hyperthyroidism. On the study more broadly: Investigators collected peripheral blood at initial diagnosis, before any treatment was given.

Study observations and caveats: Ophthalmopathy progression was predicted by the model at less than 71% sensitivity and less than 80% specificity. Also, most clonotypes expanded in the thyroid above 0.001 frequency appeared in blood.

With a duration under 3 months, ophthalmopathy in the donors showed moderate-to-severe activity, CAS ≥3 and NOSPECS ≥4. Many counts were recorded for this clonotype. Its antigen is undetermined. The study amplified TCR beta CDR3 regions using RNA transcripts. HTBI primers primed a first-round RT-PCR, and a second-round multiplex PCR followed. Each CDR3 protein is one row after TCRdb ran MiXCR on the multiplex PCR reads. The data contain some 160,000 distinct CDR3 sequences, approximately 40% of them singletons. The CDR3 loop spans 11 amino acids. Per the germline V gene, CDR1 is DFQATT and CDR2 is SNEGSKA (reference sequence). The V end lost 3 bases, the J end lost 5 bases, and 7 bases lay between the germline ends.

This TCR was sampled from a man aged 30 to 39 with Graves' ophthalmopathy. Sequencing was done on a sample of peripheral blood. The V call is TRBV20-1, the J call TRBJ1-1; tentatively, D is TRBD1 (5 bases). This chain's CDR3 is CSASWGTEAFF. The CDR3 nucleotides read TGCAGTGCTAGTTGGGGGACTGAAGCTTTCTTT.